This T cell receptor (beta chain) is drawn from a study of blood T cell repertoires in COVID-19. The CDR3 has 16 amino acids. V lost 0 bases and J 7 bases, leaving 15 bases between the germline ends. Per the germline V gene, CDR1 is MNHEY and CDR2 is SMNVEV (reference sequence). This clone was seen a single time. Repertoires were generated with immunoSEQ multiplex PCR, while TCRdb's copy carries only in-frame clones and drops some. The data show approximately 470,000 clones, with roughly 90% seen just once and 0.65% to 0.9% held by the top ten. This TCR derives from a woman aged 18-35 years who had recovered from COVID-19. V and J are TRBV27 and TRBJ1-4; D not certain. Sequencing used PBMCs or T cells enriched from blood (not recorded which). CDR3 in DNA: TGTGCCAGCAGTTTATCGGTCCTGGAGGTGAGTGAAAAACTGTTTTTT. Its protein is CASSLSVLEVSEKLFF.